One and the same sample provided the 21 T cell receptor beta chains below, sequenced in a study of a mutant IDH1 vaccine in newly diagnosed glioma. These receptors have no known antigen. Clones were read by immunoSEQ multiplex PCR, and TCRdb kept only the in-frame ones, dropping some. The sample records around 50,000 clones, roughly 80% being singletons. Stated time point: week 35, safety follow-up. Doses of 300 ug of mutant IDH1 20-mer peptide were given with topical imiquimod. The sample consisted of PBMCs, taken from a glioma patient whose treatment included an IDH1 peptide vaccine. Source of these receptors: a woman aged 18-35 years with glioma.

For the CDR3, the DNA is TGTGCCAGCAGTCCCCGGACCGGCGGATGGACCCAGTACTTC. It translates to CASSPRTGGWTQYF. The rearrangement joins TRBV27 to TRBJ2-5; the D is unclear. This CDR3 is built from 14 residues. Trimming took 5 bases from V and 7 from J, leaving 17 bases between them. CDR1 and CDR2 (germline): MNHEY, SMNVEV (reference sequence).

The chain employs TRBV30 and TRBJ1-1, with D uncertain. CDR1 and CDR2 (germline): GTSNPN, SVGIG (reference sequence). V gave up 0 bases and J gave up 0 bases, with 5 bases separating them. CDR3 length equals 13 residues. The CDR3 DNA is TGTGCCTGGAGTGTAAAGTTGAACACTGAAGCTTTCTTT. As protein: CAWSVKLNTEAFF.

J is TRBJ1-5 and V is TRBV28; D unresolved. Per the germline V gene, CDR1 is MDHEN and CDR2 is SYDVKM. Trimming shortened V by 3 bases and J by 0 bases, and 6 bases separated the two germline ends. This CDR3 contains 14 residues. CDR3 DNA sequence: TGTGCCAGCAGTTTTTTTGGTAGCAATCAGCCCCAGCATTTT. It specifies CASSFFGSNQPQHF.

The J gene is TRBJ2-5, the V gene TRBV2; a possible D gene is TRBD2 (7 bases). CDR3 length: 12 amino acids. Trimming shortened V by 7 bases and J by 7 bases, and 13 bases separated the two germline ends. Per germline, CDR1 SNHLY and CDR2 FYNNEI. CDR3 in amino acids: CASTVRGGTQYF. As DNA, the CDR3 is TGTGCCAGCACCGTGAGGGGGGGGACCCAGTACTTC. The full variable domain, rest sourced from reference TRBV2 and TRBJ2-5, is EPEVTQTPSHQVTQMGQEVILRCVPISNHLYFYWYRQILGQKVEFLVSFYNNEISEKSEIFDDQFSVERPDGSNFTLKIRSTKLEDSAMYFCASTVRGGTQYFGPGTRLLVL.

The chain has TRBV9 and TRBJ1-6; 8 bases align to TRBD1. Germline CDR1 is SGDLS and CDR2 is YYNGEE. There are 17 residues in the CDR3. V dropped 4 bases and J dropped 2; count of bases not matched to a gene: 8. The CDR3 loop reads CASSHPTGATYNSPLHF. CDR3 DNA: TGTGCCAGCAGCCATCCGACAGGGGCAACCTATAATTCACCCCTCCACTTT.

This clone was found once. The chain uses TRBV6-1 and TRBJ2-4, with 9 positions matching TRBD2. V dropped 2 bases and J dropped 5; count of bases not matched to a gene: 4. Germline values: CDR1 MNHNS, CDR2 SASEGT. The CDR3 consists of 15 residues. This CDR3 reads CASSEWRGGENIQYF. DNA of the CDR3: TGTGCCAGCAGTGAATGGCGGGGGGGCGAAAACATTCAGTACTTC.

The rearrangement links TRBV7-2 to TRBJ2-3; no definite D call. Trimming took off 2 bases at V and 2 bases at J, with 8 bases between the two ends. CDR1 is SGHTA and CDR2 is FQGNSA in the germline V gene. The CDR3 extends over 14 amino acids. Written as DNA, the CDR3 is TGTGCCAGCAGCTTAAGTCTGGCCACAGATACGCAGTATTTT. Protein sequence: CASSLSLATDTQYF.

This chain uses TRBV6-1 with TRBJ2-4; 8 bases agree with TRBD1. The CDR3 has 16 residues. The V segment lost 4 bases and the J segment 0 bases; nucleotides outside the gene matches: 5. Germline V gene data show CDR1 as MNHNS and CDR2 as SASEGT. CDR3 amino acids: CASSAHRGAAKNIQYF. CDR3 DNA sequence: TGTGCCAGCAGTGCCCACAGGGGGGCAGCCAAAAACATTCAGTACTTC.

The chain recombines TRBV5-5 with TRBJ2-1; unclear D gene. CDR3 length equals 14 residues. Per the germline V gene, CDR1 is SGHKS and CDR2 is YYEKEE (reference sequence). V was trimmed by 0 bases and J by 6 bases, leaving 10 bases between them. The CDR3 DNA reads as TGTGCCAGCAGCTTGGCCGGGCCCATCAATGAGCAGTTCTTC. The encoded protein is CASSLAGPINEQFF.

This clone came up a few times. DNA for the CDR3: TGTGCCAGCAGCTTAGCGCCGGTCGGGAGCGCCTACGAGCAGTACTTC. Its protein product is CASSLAPVGSAYEQYF. V gene TRBV7-6 combines with J gene TRBJ2-7; a weak D match, TRBD2 (6 bases). Germline V gives CDR1 SGHVS, CDR2 FNYEAQ. Trimming cost V 0 bases and J 2 bases, with 14 bases left between them. The CDR3 totals 16 residues.

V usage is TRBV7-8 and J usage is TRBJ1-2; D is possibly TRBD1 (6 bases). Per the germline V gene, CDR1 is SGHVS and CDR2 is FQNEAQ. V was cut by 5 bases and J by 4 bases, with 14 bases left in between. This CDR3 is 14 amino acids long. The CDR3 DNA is TGTGCCAGCAGCCGCAGGGACATCCGCTATGGCTACACCTTC. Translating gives CASSRRDIRYGYTF.

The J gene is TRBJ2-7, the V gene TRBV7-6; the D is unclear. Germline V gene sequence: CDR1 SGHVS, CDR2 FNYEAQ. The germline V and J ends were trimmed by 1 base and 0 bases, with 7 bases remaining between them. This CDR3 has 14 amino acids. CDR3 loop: CASSLEPVSYEQYF. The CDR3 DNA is TGTGCCAGCAGCTTAGAACCAGTCTCCTACGAGCAGTACTTC.

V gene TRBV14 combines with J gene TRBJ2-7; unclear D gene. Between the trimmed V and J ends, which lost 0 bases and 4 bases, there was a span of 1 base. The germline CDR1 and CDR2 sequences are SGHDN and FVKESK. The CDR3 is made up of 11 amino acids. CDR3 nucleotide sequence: TGTGCCAGCAGCCAAGAATACGAGCAGTACTTC. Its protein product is CASSQEYEQYF.

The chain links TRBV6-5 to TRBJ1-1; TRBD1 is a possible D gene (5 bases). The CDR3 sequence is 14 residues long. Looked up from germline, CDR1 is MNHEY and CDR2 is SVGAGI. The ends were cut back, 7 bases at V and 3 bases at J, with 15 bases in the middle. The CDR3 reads CASTPGGWDTEAFF. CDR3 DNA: TGTGCCAGCACCCCCGGGGGTTGGGACACTGAAGCTTTCTTT.

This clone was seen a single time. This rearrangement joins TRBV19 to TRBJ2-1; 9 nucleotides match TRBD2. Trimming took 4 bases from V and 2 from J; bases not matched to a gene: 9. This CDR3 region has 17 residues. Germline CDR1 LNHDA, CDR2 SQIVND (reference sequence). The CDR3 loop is CASSTVTSGAPYNEQFF. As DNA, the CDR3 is TGTGCCAGTAGTACCGTGACTAGCGGAGCTCCCTACAATGAGCAGTTCTTC. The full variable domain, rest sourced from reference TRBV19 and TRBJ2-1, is DGGITQSPKYLFRKEGQNVTLSCEQNLNHDAMYWYRQDPGQGLRLIYYSQIVNDFQKGDIAEGYSVSREKKESFPLTVTSAQKNPTAFYLCASSTVTSGAPYNEQFFGPGTRLTVL.

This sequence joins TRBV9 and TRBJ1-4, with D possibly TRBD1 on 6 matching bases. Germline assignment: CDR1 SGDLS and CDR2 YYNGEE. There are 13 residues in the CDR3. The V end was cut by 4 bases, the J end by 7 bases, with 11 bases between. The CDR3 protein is CASSPGGGEKLFF. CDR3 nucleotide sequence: TGTGCCAGCAGCCCAGGAGGGGGTGAAAAACTGTTTTTT.

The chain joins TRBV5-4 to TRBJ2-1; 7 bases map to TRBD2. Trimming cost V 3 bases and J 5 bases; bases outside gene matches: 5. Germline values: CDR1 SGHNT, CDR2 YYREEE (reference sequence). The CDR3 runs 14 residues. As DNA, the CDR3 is TGTGCCAGCAGCTGGACTAGTTCAAACAATGAGCAGTTCTTC. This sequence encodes CASSWTSSNNEQFF.

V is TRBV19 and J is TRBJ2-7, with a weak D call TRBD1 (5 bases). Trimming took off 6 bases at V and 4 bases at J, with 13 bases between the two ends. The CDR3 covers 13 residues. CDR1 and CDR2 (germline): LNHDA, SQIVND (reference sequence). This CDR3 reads CASSQGLGYEQYF. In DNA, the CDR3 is TGTGCCAGTAGCCAGGGTCTGGGGTACGAGCAGTACTTC.

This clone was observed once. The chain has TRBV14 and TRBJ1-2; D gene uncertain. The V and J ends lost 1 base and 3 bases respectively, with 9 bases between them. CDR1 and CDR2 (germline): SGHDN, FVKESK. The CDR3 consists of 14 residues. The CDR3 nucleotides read TGTGCCAGCAGCCAAGGGTCTGGACACTATGGCTACACCTTC. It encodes CASSQGSGHYGYTF.

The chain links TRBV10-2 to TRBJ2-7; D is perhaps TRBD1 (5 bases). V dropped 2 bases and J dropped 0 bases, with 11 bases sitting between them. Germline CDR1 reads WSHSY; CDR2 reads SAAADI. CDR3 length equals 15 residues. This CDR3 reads CASSEGQGSSYEQYF. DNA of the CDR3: TGCGCCAGCAGTGAGGGTCAGGGTAGCTCCTACGAGCAGTACTTC.

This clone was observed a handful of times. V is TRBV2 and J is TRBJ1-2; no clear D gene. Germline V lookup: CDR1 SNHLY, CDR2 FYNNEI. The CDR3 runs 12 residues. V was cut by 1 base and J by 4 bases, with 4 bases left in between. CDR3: CASSEDSYGYTF. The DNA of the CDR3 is TGTGCCAGCAGTGAAGATAGCTATGGCTACACCTTC.